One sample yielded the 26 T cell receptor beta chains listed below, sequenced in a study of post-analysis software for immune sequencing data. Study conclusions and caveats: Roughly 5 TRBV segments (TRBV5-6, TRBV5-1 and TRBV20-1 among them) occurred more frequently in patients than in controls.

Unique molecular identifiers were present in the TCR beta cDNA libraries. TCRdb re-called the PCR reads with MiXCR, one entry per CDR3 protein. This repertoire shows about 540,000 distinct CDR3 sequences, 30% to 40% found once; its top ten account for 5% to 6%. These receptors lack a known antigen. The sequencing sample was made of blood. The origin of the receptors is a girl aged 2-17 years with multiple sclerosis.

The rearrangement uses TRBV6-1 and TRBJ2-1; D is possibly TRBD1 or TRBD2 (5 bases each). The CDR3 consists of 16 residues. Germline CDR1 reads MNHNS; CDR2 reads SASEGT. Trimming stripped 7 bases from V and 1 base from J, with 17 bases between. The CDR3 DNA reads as TGTGCCAGCACCAGACTCCGGGACCCTTCCTACAATGAGCAGTTCTTC. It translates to CASTRLRDPSYNEQFF.

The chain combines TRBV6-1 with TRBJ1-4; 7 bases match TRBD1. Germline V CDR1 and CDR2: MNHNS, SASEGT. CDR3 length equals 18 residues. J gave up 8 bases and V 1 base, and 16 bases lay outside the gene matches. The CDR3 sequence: CASSEVGGGTGAGEKLFF. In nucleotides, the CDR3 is TGTGCCAGCAGTGAAGTCGGTGGGGGCACAGGGGCGGGGGAAAAACTGTTTTTT.

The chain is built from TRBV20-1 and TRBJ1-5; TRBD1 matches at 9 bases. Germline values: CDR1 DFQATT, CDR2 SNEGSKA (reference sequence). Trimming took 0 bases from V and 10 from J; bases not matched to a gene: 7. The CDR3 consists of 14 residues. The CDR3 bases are TGCAGTGCTAGAGACCGGACAGGGGCCGAACCCCAGCATTTT. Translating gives CSARDRTGAEPQHF.

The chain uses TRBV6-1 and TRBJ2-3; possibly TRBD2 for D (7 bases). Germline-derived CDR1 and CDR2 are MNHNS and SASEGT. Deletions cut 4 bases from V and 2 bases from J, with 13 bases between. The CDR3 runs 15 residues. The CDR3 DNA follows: TGTGCCAGCAGTGTTACGGGGGGCAACACAGATACGCAGTATTTT. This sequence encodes CASSVTGGNTDTQYF.

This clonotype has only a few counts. In nucleotides, the CDR3 is TGTGCCAGCAGCTTAGGGGGCGGGGGTTCGAGTAATGAGCAGTTCTTC. Its translation is CASSLGGGGSSNEQFF. The chain joins TRBV7-6 to TRBJ2-1, with TRBD2 identical over 7 bases. V trimming: 1 base; J trimming: 7 bases; junction bases outside the gene matches: 10. Germline values: CDR1 SGHVS, CDR2 FNYEAQ. The CDR3 sequence is 16 residues long.

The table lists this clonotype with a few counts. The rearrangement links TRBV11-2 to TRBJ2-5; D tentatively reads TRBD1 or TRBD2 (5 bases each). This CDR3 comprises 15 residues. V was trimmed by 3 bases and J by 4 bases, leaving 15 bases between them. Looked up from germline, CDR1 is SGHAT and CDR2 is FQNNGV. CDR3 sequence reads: CASSFQFGAPETQYF. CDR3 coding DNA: TGTGCCAGCAGCTTCCAGTTCGGGGCCCCAGAGACCCAGTACTTC.

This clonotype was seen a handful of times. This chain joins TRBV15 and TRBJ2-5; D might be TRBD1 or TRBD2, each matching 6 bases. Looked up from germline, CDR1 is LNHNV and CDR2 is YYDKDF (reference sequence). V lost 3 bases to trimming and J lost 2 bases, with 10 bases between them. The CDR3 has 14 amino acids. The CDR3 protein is CATSRTGAQETQYF. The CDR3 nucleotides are TGTGCCACCAGCAGGACGGGGGCACAAGAGACCCAGTACTTC.

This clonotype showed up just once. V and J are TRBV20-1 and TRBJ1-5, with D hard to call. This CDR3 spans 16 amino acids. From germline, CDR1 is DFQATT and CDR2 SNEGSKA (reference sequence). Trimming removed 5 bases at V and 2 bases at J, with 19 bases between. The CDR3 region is CSAPRIRGMGNQPQHF. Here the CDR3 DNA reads TGCAGTGCTCCTCGGATCCGGGGAATGGGCAATCAGCCCCAGCATTTT.

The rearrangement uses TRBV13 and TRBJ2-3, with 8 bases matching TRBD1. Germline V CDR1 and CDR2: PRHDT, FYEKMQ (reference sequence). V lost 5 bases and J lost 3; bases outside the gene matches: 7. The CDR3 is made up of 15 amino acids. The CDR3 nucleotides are TGTGCCAGCAGCCATGGGACAGGACGGACAGATACGCAGTATTTT. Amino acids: CASSHGTGRTDTQYF. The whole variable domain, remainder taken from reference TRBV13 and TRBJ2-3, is AAGVIQSPRHLIKEKRETATLKCYPIPRHDTVYWYQQGPGQDPQFLISFYEKMQSDKGSIPDRFSAQQFSDYHSELNMSSLELGDSALYFCASSHGTGRTDTQYFGPGTRLTVL.

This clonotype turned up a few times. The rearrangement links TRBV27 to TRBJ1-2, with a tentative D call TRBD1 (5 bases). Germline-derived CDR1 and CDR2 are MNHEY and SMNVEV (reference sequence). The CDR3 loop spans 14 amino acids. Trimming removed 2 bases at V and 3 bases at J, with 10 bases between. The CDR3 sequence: CASSLTGTYYGYTF. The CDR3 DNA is TGTGCCAGCAGTTTAACCGGGACCTACTATGGCTACACCTTC.

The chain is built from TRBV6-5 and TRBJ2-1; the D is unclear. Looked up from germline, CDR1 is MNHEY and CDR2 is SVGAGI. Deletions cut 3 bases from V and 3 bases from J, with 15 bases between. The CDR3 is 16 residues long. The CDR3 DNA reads TGTGCCAGCAGTTATCGTCCCCTTCGATTCTACAATGAGCAGTTCTTC. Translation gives CASSYRPLRFYNEQFF.

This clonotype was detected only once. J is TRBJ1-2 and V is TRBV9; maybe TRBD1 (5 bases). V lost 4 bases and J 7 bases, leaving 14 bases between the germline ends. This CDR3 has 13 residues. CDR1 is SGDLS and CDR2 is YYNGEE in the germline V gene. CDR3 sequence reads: CASSPSGRGGYTF. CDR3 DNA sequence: TGTGCCAGCAGCCCCTCGGGGCGGGGTGGCTACACCTTC.

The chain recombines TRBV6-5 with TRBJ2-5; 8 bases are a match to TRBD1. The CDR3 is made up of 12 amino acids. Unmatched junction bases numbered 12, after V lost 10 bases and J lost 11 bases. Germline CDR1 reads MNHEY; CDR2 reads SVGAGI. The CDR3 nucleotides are TGTGCCATTCGGACAGGGACGGGTGAGCAGTACTTC. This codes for CAIRTGTGEQYF.

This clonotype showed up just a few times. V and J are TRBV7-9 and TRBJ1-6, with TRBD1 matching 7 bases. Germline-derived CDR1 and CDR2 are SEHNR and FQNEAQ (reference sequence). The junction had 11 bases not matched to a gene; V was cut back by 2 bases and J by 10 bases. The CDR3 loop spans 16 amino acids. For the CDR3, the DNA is TGTGCCAGCAGCTTAATCAGTACAGGGGTAGGGTCACCCCTCCACTTT. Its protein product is CASSLISTGVGSPLHF.

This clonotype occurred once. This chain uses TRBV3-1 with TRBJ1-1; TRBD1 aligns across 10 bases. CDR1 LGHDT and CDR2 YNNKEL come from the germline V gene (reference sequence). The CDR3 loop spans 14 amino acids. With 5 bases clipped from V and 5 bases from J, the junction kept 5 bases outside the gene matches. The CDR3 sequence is CASSSRDRGTEAFF. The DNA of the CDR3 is TGTGCCAGCAGCAGCCGGGACAGGGGAACTGAAGCTTTCTTT.

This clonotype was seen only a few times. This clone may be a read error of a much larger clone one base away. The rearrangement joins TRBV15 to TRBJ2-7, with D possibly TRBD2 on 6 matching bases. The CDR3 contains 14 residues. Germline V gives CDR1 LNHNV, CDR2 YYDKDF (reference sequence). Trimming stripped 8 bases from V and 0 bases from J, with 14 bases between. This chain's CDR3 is CATGAAGGSYEQYF. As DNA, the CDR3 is TGTGCCACCGGGGCAGCCGGGGGCTCCTACGAGCAGTACTTC.

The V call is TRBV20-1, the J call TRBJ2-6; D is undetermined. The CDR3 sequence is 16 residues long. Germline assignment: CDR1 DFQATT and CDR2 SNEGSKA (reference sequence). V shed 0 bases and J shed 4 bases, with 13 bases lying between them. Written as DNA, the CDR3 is TGCAGTGCTAGAGATCCGGAAGTCTTGGGGGCCAACGTCCTGACTTTC. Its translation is CSARDPEVLGANVLTF.

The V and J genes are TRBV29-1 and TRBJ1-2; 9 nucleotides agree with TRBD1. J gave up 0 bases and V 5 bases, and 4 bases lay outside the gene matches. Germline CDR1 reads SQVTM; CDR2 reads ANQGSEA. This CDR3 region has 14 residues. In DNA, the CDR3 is TGCAGCGTTAGCCGGGACAGGGCTAACTATGGCTACACCTTC. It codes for CSVSRDRANYGYTF.

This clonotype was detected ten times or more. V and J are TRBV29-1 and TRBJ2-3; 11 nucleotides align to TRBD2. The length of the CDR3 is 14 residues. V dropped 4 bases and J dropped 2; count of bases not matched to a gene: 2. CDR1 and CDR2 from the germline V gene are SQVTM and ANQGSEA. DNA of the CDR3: TGCAGCGTTGGACTAGCGGGGACCACAGATACGCAGTATTTT. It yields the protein CSVGLAGTTDTQYF.

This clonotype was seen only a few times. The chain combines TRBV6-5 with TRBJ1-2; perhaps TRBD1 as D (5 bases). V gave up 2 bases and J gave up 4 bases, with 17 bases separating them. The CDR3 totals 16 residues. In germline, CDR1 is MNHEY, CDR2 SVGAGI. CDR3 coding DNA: TGTGCCAGCAGTTACGCTTGGGGGGATGAAAGCTATGGCTACACCTTC. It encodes CASSYAWGDESYGYTF.

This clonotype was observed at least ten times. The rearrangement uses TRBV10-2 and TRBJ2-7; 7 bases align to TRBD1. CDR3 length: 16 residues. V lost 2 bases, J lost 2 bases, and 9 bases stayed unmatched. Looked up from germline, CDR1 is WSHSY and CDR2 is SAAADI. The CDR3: CASSEPRRGLPYEQYF. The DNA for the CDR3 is TGCGCCAGCAGTGAGCCCCGAAGGGGGCTCCCCTACGAGCAGTACTTC.

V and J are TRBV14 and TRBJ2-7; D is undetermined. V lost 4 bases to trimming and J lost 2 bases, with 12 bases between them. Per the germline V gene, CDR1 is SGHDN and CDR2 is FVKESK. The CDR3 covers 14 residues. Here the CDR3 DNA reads TGTGCCAGCAGCCGAGGCCTGGGGACCTACGAGCAGTACTTC. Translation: CASSRGLGTYEQYF.

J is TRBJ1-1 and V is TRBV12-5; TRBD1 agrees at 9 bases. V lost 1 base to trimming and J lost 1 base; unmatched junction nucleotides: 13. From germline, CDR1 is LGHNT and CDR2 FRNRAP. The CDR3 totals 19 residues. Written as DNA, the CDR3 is TGTGCTAGTGGTTTGGCGCGGACAGGGGACCTCTACCCGAACACTGAAGCTTTCTTT. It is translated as CASGLARTGDLYPNTEAFF.

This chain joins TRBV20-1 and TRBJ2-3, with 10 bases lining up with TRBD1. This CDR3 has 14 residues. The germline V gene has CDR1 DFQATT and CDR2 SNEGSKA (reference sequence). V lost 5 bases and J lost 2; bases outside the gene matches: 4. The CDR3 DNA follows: TGCAGTGCTCTCGACAGGGGGCTCACAGATACGCAGTATTTT. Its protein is CSALDRGLTDTQYF.

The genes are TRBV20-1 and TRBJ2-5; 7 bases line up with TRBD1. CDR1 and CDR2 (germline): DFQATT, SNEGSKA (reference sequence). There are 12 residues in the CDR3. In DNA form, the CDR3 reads TGCAGGGCTGGTCCCAGGGGGGAGACCCAGTACTTC. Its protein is CRAGPRGETQYF.

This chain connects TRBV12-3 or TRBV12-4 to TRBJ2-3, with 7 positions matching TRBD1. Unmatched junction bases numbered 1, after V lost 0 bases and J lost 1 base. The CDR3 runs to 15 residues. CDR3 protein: CASSLADRGTDTQYF. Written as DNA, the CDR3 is TGTGCCAGCAGTTTAGCTGACAGGGGCACAGATACGCAGTATTTT.